This T cell receptor beta chain was documented in a study of naive and memory T cell subsets. This CDR3 is 15 amino acids long. V lost 3 bases to trimming and J lost 4 bases; unmatched junction nucleotides: 6. Germline V gives CDR1 SGHRS, CDR2 YFSETQ. This clonotype has just a few counts. Its target is unknown. Treatment: skin biopsy from PPD injection site in Mantoux-positive individual. Cells were not sorted; total RNA input targeted roughly 1 to 1000 ng. Blood and skin TCR RNA was reverse transcribed with alpha and beta constant primers. TCRdb fed the UMI-ligation and nested PCR reads into MiXCR, producing one record per CDR3 protein. The table has about 20,000 distinct CDR3 sequences, 7.5% to 10% seen once. Broader study findings: Delayed type IV hypersensitivity infiltration was taken to explain higher tuberculin-site TCR counts.

This chain connects TRBV5-1 to TRBJ2-3; 9 bases agree with TRBD2. Sequencing was performed on skin, taken from a tuberculin skin test site. This clonotype originated in an adult in good health. CDR3 DNA sequence: TGCGCCAGCAGCTGGAATAGCGGGAGTGCAGATACGCAGTATTTT. It yields the protein CASSWNSGSADTQYF.